The 3 T cell receptor beta chains below were found in one sample sequenced in a study of blood T cell repertoires in COVID-19. Produced via immunoSEQ multiplex PCR; TCRdb's table is partial and in-frame only. The sample lists some 87,000 clones, 70% to 90% occurring once. Source material: peripheral blood. These receptors were obtained from a woman in her 70s with active or convalescent COVID-19.

This clone was found once. This chain connects TRBV2 to TRBJ1-5, with unresolved D. CDR1 and CDR2 from the germline V gene are SNHLY and FYNNEI. CDR3 length equals 14 residues. Trimming removed 3 bases from V and 4 bases from J, with 10 bases in between. CDR3 nucleotide sequence: TGTGCCAGCAGTGATGTCCCACGGAATCAGCCCCAGCATTTT. Its translation: CASSDVPRNQPQHF.

The gene calls are TRBV6-2 or TRBV6-3 and TRBJ1-1; the match to TRBD1 covers 9 bases. The CDR3 is 16 residues long. Trimming removed 2 bases from V and 5 bases from J; junction bases left unmatched: 9. Germline values: CDR1 MNHEY, CDR2 SVGEGT. The CDR3 nucleotides read TGTGCCAGCAGTTACGAGACAGGGGGAAGGTGGACTGAAGCTTTCTTT. This gives the protein CASSYETGGRWTEAFF.

The chain employs TRBV7-2 and TRBJ1-1, with 7 bases that match TRBD1. Germline V gene data show CDR1 as SGHTA and CDR2 as FQGNSA. CDR3 length equals 14 residues. V lost 5 bases and J lost 1; bases outside the gene matches: 4. CDR3 nucleotide sequence: TGTGCCAGCAGCCCTTCAGGGGGGAACACTGAAGCTTTCTTT. This translates into CASSPSGGNTEAFF.